The rows below give T cell receptor beta chains drawn from one sample of a study of regulatory T cells in long-lasting Graves disease. TCRdb passed the multiplex PCR reads through MiXCR, listing each CDR3 protein once. This table holds about 460,000 distinct CDR3 sequences, 22% found once. Sample: peripheral blood mononuclear cells (PBMCs), taken when the disease was refractory, from a patient treated with antithyroid drugs. Receptors originate from a female donor with Graves disease. Both conserved end residues are part of each CDR3. D genes are given only for firm matches. The listing skips clone size in some rows; elsewhere it reads once, few, many or a size class.

TRBJ2-7 TRBV28 TRBD2 many CASSFWGWPRRRGSYEQYF TGTGCCAGCAGTTTCTGGGGGTGGCCCAGGAGGCGGGGGTCCTACGAGCAGTACTTC
TRBJ2-2 TRBV7-2 TRBD2 many CASSRMSAGGGNTGELFF TGTGCCAGCAGCCGCATGAGCGCGGGGGGCGGAAACACCGGGGAGCTGTTTTTT
TRBJ1-1 TRBV14 TRBD1 many CASSQAQQGLDTEAFF TGTGCCAGCAGCCAGGCGCAACAGGGGTTGGACACTGAAGCTTTCTTT
TRBJ2-6 TRBV20-1 TRBD2 NA CSASGGIIGANVLTF TGCAGTGCCTCCGGGGGGATAATTGGGGCCAACGTCCTGACTTTC
TRBJ1-6 TRBV28 NA many CASRGGSINSPLHF TGTGCCAGCCGCGGGGGTTCCATTAATTCACCCCTCCACTTT
TRBJ1-1 TRBV20-1 NA few CSGKVGAVEAFF TGCAGCGGGAAGGTGGGGGCCGTTGAAGCTTTCTTT
TRBJ2-5 TRBV29-1 NA NA CSVRRSGRRVETQYF TGCAGCGTCCGAAGATCCGGCCGGAGGGTTGAGACCCAGTACTTC
TRBJ2-7 TRBV29-1 NA NA CSAWEAVNEQYF TGCAGCGCTTGGGAAGCCGTTAACGAGCAGTACTTC
TRBJ1-4 TRBV13 NA many CASSFGQLEKLFF TGTGCCAGCAGCTTCGGACAGCTTGAAAAACTGTTTTTT
TRBJ1-1 TRBV13 NA few CASSGRGWPENTEAFF TGTGCCAGCAGCGGACGGGGCTGGCCCGAGAACACTGAAGCTTTCTTT
TRBJ2-7 TRBV28 NA many CASSQYTGFEQYF TGTGCCAGCAGCCAATATACAGGGTTCGAGCAGTACTTC
TRBJ1-2 TRBV28 NA NA CASSPWKENGYTF TGTGCCAGCTCACCATGGAAAGAGAATGGCTACACCTTC
TRBJ2-7 TRBV6-2/TRBV6-3 TRBD2 NA CASRAATGTSSVYEQYF TGTGCCAGCAGGGCAGCGACCGGGACTAGTTCCGTCTACGAGCAGTACTTC
TRBJ1-1 TRBV27 NA many CASSPRGRANTEAFF TGTGCCAGCAGTCCTCGGGGGAGGGCGAACACTGAAGCTTTCTTT
TRBJ1-1 TRBV28 NA many CASRGGIWTEAFF TGTGCCAGCCGGGGGGGGATTTGGACTGAAGCTTTCTTT
TRBJ1-2 TRBV6-1 NA many CASREYYGYTF TGTGCCAGCAGAGAGTACTATGGCTACACCTTC
TRBJ1-3 TRBV10-3 NA few CAISDIQGTISGNTIYF TGTGCCATCAGTGACATCCAGGGGACCATCTCTGGAAACACCATATATTTT
TRBJ2-7 TRBV20-1 TRBD2 NA CSARTGPGTSGRAPREQYF TGCAGTGCGCGTACCGGTCCCGGGACTAGCGGGAGGGCCCCGCGCGAGCAGTACTTC
TRBJ2-5 TRBV12-3/TRBV12-4 NA NA CASSPRPGDETQYF TGTGCCAGCAGTCCCCGGCCAGGGGATGAGACCCAGTACTTC
TRBJ1-5 TRBV27 TRBD1 many CASSLSGGDWTGNSNQPQHF TGTGCCAGCAGTTTATCGGGTGGGGATTGGACAGGAAACAGCAATCAGCCCCAGCATTTT
TRBJ1-3 TRBV11-1 NA few CASSIGAGGGNTIYF TGTGCCAGCAGCATCGGGGCAGGCGGAGGAAACACCATATATTTT
TRBJ1-1 TRBV20-1 NA many CSARVEGSEAFF TGCAGTGCTAGAGTGGAGGGGAGTGAAGCTTTCTTT
TRBJ1-1 TRBV30 TRBD1 NA CAWSEGANTEAFF TGTGCCTGGAGTGAGGGGGCCAACACTGAAGCTTTCTTT
TRBJ1-5 TRBV15 NA many CATSRDLTSNQPQHF TGTGCCACCAGCAGAGATCTGACTAGCAATCAGCCCCAGCATTTT
TRBJ2-2 TRBV30 NA NA CAWTRSGELFF TGTGCCTGGACACGCAGCGGGGAGCTGTTTTTT
TRBJ1-2 TRBV24-1 NA NA CATSEGGYTF TGTGCCACCAGTGAAGGTGGCTACACCTTC
TRBJ1-2 TRBV30 NA many CAWRSGSRKGYTF TGTGCCTGGAGGAGCGGATCCAGGAAGGGCTACACCTTC
TRBJ2-1 TRBV24-1 NA NA CATSDETRHNEQFF TGTGCCACCAGTGACGAGACTAGACACAATGAGCAGTTCTTC
TRBJ1-1 TRBV7-9 NA many CASSSMIEAFF TGTGCCAGCAGCTCAATGATCGAAGCTTTCTTT
TRBJ2-3 TRBV28 NA NA CASSLSRRFTDTQYF TGTGCCAGCAGTTTATCGCGCAGGTTCACAGATACGCAGTATTTT
TRBJ1-2 TRBV2 NA many CASSEGQGHYTF TGTGCCAGCAGTGAAGGGCAGGGCCACTACACCTTC
TRBJ1-6 TRBV27 NA NA CASRSRVESPLHF TGTGCCAGCCGGTCCAGGGTTGAATCACCCCTCCACTTT
TRBJ2-5 TRBV10-2 NA NA CASSESGGRGTQYF TGCGCCAGCAGTGAGTCGGGGGGGCGAGGGACCCAGTACTTC
TRBJ1-5 TRBV4-1 NA NA CASSQVRTDNQPQHF TGCGCCAGCAGCCAAGTGCGGACAGACAATCAGCCCCAGCATTTT
TRBJ1-1 TRBV24-1 NA few CATSRAHGGNTEAFF TGTGCCACCAGCCGGGCCCATGGAGGGAACACTGAAGCTTTCTTT
TRBJ1-2 TRBV20-1 NA many CSARIHGSNYGYTF TGCAGTGCTAGAATCCATGGCTCCAACTATGGCTACACCTTC
TRBJ2-7 TRBV2 TRBD1 many CASIQGAGEQYF TGTGCCAGCATCCAGGGGGCGGGCGAGCAGTACTTC
TRBJ2-7 TRBV19 NA NA CATNSGTTQYF TGTGCCACCAACTCCGGGACAACTCAGTACTTC
TRBJ2-2 TRBV6-1 NA NA CASSQGPAQLFF TGTGCCAGCAGTCAGGGACCGGCGCAGCTGTTTTTT